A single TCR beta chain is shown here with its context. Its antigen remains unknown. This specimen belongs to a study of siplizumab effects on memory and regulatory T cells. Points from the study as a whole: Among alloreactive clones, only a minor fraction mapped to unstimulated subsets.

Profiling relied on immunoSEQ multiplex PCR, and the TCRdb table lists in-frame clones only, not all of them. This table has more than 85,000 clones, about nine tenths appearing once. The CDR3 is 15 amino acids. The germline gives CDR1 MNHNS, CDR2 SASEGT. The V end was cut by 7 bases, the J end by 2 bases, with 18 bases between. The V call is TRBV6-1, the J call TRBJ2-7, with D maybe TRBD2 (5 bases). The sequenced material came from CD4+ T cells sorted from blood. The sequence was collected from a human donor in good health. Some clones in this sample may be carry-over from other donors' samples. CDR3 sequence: CASIDSPGVAYEQYF. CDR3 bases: TGTGCCAGCATTGATTCCCCCGGGGTAGCCTACGAGCAGTACTTC.